These 8 T cell receptor beta chains came from one sample sequenced in a study of PD-1 blockade in mismatch repair-deficient tumors. TCRdb's table, derived via immunoSEQ multiplex PCR, lists solely in-frame clones and lacks some. Here the sample spans approximately 51,000 clones, roughly 80% being singletons. Sequences were derived from peripheral blood, sampled 20 weeks after starting pembrolizumab. The receptors derive from an adult with mismatch repair-deficient cancer.

The chain combines TRBV7-2 with TRBJ2-4; 13 nucleotides align to TRBD2. CDR1 and CDR2 (germline): SGHTA, FQGNSA. J lost 15 bases, V lost 1 base, and 6 bases had no gene match. The CDR3 is 14 amino acids. CDR3 in DNA: TGTGCCAGCAGCTTAGGTACTAGCGGGAGGGAGCCGTACTTC. Translated, it gives CASSLGTSGREPYF.

This rearrangement joins TRBV29-1 to TRBJ2-5; possibly TRBD1 for D (6 bases). V was cut by 8 bases and J by 5 bases, with 18 bases left in between. Germline assignment: CDR1 SQVTM and CDR2 ANQGSEA. This CDR3 is 13 amino acids long. The CDR3 bases are TGCAGCCTCGAAGGTCGGCAGGGGGAGACCCAGTACTTC. Its translation is CSLEGRQGETQYF.

The CDR3 DNA follows: TGTGCCAGCAGCTTCTCCTACGAGCAGTACTTC. Encoded protein: CASSFSYEQYF. The chain uses TRBV7-2 and TRBJ2-7; no clear D gene. The CDR3 runs to 11 residues. Germline V CDR1 and CDR2: SGHTA, FQGNSA. Trimming removed 3 bases at V and 0 bases at J, with 0 bases between.

This chain links TRBV11-2 with TRBJ1-4, with TRBD1 as a possible D gene (5 bases). The CDR3 totals 16 residues. Between the trimmed V and J ends, which lost 0 bases and 6 bases, there was a span of 14 bases. The germline CDR1 and CDR2 sequences are SGHAT and FQNNGV. The CDR3 loop is CASSLDGGASDEKLFF. The CDR3 nucleotides read TGTGCCAGCAGCTTAGATGGCGGGGCTTCGGATGAAAAACTGTTTTTT. The complete variable domain, with remaining parts taken from reference TRBV11-2 and TRBJ1-4, reads EAGVAQSPRYKIIEKRQSVAFWCNPISGHATLYWYQQILGQGPKLLIQFQNNGVVDDSQLPKDRFSAERLKGVDSTLKIQPAKLEDSAVYLCASSLDGGASDEKLFFGSGTQLSVL.

This clone has a single count. The J gene is TRBJ2-5, the V gene TRBV4-1; weak D call: TRBD1 (6 bases). CDR1 and CDR2 (germline): MGHRA, YSYEKL. V was clipped by 4 bases and J by 5 bases, with 20 bases between them. The length of the CDR3 is 16 residues. The CDR3 loop reads CASSLTGLQGLETQYF. CDR3 DNA sequence: TGCGCCAGCAGCCTAACCGGCCTACAGGGCTTGGAGACCCAGTACTTC.

J is TRBJ2-1 and V is TRBV12-5, with 10 bases identical to TRBD2. J lost 6 bases, V lost 3 bases, and 5 bases had no gene match. The CDR3 is 15 residues long. In germline, CDR1 is LGHNT, CDR2 FRNRAP. CDR3: CASGLGLAGVNEQFF. The CDR3 DNA is TGTGCTAGTGGTTTAGGGCTAGCGGGAGTCAATGAGCAGTTCTTC.

The chain links TRBV27 to TRBJ2-1, with TRBD2 matching 8 bases. CDR3 length: 14 residues. Germline values: CDR1 MNHEY, CDR2 SMNVEV (reference sequence). V lost 5 bases, J lost 9 bases, and 9 bases stayed unmatched. CDR3: CASSLGPRGAEQFF. Here the CDR3 DNA reads TGTGCCAGCAGTCTAGGGCCGCGGGGGGCTGAGCAGTTCTTC.

A single count supports this clone. The CDR3 sequence is CASSLVWSGGVEQYF. The CDR3 coding sequence is TGTGCCAGCAGCTTAGTTTGGTCAGGGGGCGTTGAGCAGTACTTC. The genes are TRBV7-2 and TRBJ2-7; TRBD1 matches 8 bases. The CDR3 covers 15 residues. Germline CDR1 is SGHTA and CDR2 is FQGNSA. V trimming: 1 base; J trimming: 7 bases; junction bases outside the gene matches: 9.